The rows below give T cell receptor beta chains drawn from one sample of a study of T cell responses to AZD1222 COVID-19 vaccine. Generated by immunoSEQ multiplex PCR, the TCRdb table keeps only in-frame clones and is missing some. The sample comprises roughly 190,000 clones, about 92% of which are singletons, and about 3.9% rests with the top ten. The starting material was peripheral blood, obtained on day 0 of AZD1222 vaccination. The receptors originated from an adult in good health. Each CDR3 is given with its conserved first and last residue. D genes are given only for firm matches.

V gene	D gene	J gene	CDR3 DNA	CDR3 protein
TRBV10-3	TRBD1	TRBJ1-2	TGTGCCACCTCCGGGACAGGGGGCGCGGGCTACACCTTC	CATSGTGGAGYTF
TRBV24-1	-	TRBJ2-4	TGTGCCACCAGTGGCAGAGCCACGACAGGTAGCATTCAGTACTTC	CATSGRATTGSIQYF
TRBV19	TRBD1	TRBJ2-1	TGTGCCAGTAGGGGACAGGCGAACAATGAGCAGTTCTTC	CASRGQANNEQFF
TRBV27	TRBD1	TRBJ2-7	TGTGCCAGCAGACAGGGGGTAAGCGAGCAGTACTTC	CASRQGVSEQYF
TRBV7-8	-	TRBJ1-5	TGTGCCAGCAGCTGGGGACGGGGGAATCAGCCCCAGCATTTT	CASSWGRGNQPQHF
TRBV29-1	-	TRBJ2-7	TGCAGCGTCGCACAAGGCCTCAGCTCCTACGAGCAGTACTTC	CSVAQGLSSYEQYF
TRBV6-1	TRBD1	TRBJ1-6	TGTGCCAGCAGTGTAACGGTGGACACTCCGGGACAGAGGAATTCACCCCTCCACTTT	CASSVTVDTPGQRNSPLHF
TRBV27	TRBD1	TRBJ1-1	TGTGCCAGCAGTCCCTGGACAGGGGGATTGACTGAAGCTTTCTTT	CASSPWTGGLTEAFF
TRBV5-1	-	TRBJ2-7	TGCGCCAGCAGCCCCCTAGGAGGGGGCCCCTACGAGCAGTACTTC	CASSPLGGGPYEQYF
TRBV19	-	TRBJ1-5	TGTGCCAGTACATCGGCGCTTTACAATCAGCCCCAGCATTTT	CASTSALYNQPQHF